These 4 T cell receptor beta chains were all obtained from the same sample, sequenced in a study of beta chain features in type 1 diabetes (dated by TCRdb to 2016 to 2019). The research as a whole found: In all four CD4+ subsets, TCRB CDR3 length was moderately but significantly shorter in type 1 diabetes patients.

Receptor amplification or capture employed the immunoSEQ multiplex PCR assay. The entire amount of isolated RNA was reverse transcribed using the High Capacity cDNA Reverse Transcription Kit, so the sequenced TCRB transcripts were expressed ones. Imported from immuneACCESS, the table was reduced by TCRdb to in-frame sequences with V and J called. These copies leave out some clones; in studies compared against another copy, an unresolved V gene accounts for under half, and the cause of the remainder is not known. The table for this sample lists roughly 240,000 clones; approximately 24% of them were counted only once. The ten largest clones capture 0.012% of the sample. No cognate antigen is known for these TCRs. Sequencing used naive CD4+ T cells from blood. The label giving this sample's cell subset or site can be read as: true naive CD4+ T cells. The origin of the receptors is a woman aged 25-40 years with type 1 diabetes.

V and J are TRBV7-3 and TRBJ1-5; no firm D call. The CDR3 extends over 13 amino acids. CDR1 and CDR2 (germline): SGHTA, FQGTGA. With 2 bases removed from V and 5 bases from J, the gap between germline ends came to 7 bases. The CDR3 loop reads CASSLSGDQPQHF. The CDR3 DNA follows: TGTGCCAGCAGCTTATCTGGAGATCAGCCCCAGCATTTT.

The chain employs TRBV9 and TRBJ2-5; D is possibly TRBD1 (6 bases). V lost 4 bases to trimming and J lost 7 bases, with 23 bases between them. Germline loops: CDR1 SGDLS, CDR2 YYNGEE. The CDR3 has 16 residues. CDR3 region: CASSRRPGQVDGTQYF. In DNA, the CDR3 is TGTGCCAGCAGCAGGCGGCCGGGACAAGTTGACGGGACCCAGTACTTC.

This clone has just a few counts. The V gene is TRBV7-9, the J gene TRBJ1-2; 8 nucleotides line up with TRBD1. Looked up from germline, CDR1 is SEHNR and CDR2 is FQNEAQ (reference sequence). This CDR3 region has 14 residues. V dropped 0 bases and J dropped 8; count of bases not matched to a gene: 5. For the CDR3, the DNA is TGTGCCAGCAGCTTAGCTGGACAGGGCCGAGGCTACACCTTC. It yields the protein CASSLAGQGRGYTF. The full variable domain, with the rest looked up from reference TRBV7-9 and TRBJ1-2, is DTGVSQNPRHKITKRGQNVTFRCDPISEHNRLYWYRQTLGQGPEFLTYFQNEAQLEKSRLLSDRFSAERPKGSFSTLEIQRTEQGDSAMYLCASSLAGQGRGYTFGSGTRLTVV.

A single count supports this clone. The gene calls are TRBV19 and TRBJ1-1; D is possibly TRBD1 (5 bases). From germline, CDR1 is LNHDA and CDR2 SQIVND (reference sequence). The germline V and J ends were trimmed by 6 bases and 0 bases, with 8 bases remaining between them. This CDR3 spans 13 amino acids. CDR3 loop: CASSATVNTEAFF. The CDR3, as DNA: TGTGCCAGTAGCGCGACAGTGAACACTGAAGCTTTCTTT.